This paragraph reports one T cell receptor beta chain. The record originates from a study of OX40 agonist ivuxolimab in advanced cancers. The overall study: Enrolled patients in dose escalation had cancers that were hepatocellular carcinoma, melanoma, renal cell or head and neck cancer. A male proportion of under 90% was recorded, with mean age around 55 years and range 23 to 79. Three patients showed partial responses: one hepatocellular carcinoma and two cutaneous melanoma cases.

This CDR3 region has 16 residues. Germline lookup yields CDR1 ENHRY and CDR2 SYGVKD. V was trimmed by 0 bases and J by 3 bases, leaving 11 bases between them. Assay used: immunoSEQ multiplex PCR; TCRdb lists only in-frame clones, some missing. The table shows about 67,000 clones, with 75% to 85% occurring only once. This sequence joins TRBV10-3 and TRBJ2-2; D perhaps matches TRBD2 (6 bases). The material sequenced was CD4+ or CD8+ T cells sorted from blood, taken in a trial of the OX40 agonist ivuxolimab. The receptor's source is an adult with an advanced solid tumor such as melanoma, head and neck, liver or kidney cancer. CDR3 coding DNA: TGTGCCATCAGTGAGTCGGCGGGGATAGACACCGGGGAGCTGTTTTTT. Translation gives CAISESAGIDTGELFF.